This TCR beta chain was profiled in a study of blood T cell repertoires in COVID-19. Produced via immunoSEQ multiplex PCR; TCRdb's table is partial and in-frame only. The sample carries about 210,000 clones, roughly 90% recorded once. The CDR3 totals 15 residues. The germline V gene has CDR1 LNHDA and CDR2 SQIVND (reference sequence). The V and J ends lost 8 bases and 2 bases respectively, with 19 bases between them. What was sequenced was PBMCs or T cells enriched from blood (not recorded which). The rearrangement links TRBV19 to TRBJ2-7; D is unresolved. The clonotype originates from a woman in her 30s who had been exposed to COVID-19. CDR3 coding DNA: TGTGCCAGTTCGGTGTCAAAGAAGTTGGCCTACGAGCAGTACTTC. Encoded protein: CASSVSKKLAYEQYF.